This T cell receptor (beta chain) was documented in a study of regulatory T cells in long-lasting Graves disease. Time point defined: newly diagnosed GD, antithyroid drugs for less than 3 months. Construction of the TCR library relied on RNA isolated from PBMCs. Arm-PCR of CDR3 regions with iRepertoire HTBI primers generated TCR beta libraries. TCRdb recomputed calls from the multiplex PCR reads with MiXCR, one row per CDR3 protein. The table includes 360,000 or so distinct CDR3 sequences, about 10% detected once. V was clipped by 2 bases and J by 6 bases; unmatched bases: 3. The CDR3 covers 14 residues. Germline V lookup: CDR1 SGHTA, CDR2 FQGNSA. These sequences were also reported in another study, on T cells in Graves' hyperthyroidism and ophthalmopathy. That work contributes: Initially, a first-round RT-PCR of the TCR CDR3 employed the HTBI primer set.

This chain joins TRBV7-2 and TRBJ1-5, with 8 bases matching TRBD1. The source of this sequence is a young woman with Graves disease. Material: peripheral blood mononuclear cells (PBMCs), obtained at new diagnosis, from a patient treated with antithyroid drugs. The CDR3 sequence: CASSLSQGAQPQHF. For the CDR3, the DNA is TGTGCCAGCAGCTTAAGCCAGGGGGCTCAGCCCCAGCATTTT.